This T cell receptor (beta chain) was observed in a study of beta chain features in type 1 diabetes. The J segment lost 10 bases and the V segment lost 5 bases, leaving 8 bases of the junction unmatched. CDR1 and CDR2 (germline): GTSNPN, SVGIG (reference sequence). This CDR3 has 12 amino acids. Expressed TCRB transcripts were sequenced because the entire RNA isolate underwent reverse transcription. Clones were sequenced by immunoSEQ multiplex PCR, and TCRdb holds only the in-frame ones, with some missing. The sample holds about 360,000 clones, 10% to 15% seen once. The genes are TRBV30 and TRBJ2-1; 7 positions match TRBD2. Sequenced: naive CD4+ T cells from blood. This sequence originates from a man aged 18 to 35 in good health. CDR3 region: CAWGAWGGEQFF. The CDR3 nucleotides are TGTGCCTGGGGTGCATGGGGGGGAGAGCAGTTCTTC.